This T cell receptor (beta chain) was profiled in a study of blood T cell repertoires in COVID-19. Whole-study context: Acute-phase and convalescent COVID-19 samples originated in the United States, Italy and Spain.

The table lists this clone with a few counts. V was trimmed by 0 bases and J by 4 bases, leaving 7 bases between them. The CDR3 has 14 amino acids. Germline V lookup: CDR1 SGHRS, CDR2 YFSETQ. Clones were sequenced by immunoSEQ multiplex PCR, and TCRdb holds only the in-frame ones, with some missing. The sample holds around 100,000 clones, around 88% seen once. This chain uses TRBV5-1 with TRBJ1-4, with D hard to call. This TCR was recovered from a human donor in a cohort sampled during active COVID-19. Sequencing was done on a sample of peripheral blood. As DNA, the CDR3 is TGCGCCAGCAGCTTGGACTCTTTTAATGAAAAACTGTTTTTT. Translation gives CASSLDSFNEKLFF.